The 21 T cell receptor beta chains in this list originate from one sample, sequenced in a study of blood T cell repertoires in COVID-19. Assay used: immunoSEQ multiplex PCR; TCRdb lists only in-frame clones, some missing. The sample contains tens of thousands of clones, approximately 86% of which appear only once. Sequencing was performed on peripheral blood. These receptors originate from a man aged 45-60 years with active COVID-19.

The chain links TRBV4-2 to TRBJ1-4; D is unclear. Trimming shortened V by 0 bases and J by 0 bases, and 14 bases separated the two germline ends. Germline lookup yields CDR1 LGHNA and CDR2 YNFKEQ. The CDR3 is 18 amino acids. DNA of the CDR3: TGTGCCAGCAGCCAAGAGTCCGGGTCCATTGCAACTAATGAAAAACTGTTTTTT. Translating it yields CASSQESGSIATNEKLFF.

This chain uses TRBV6-5 with TRBJ1-5; 7 nucleotides agree with TRBD1. V dropped 3 bases and J dropped 11; count of bases not matched to a gene: 10. CDR1 MNHEY and CDR2 SVGAGI come from the germline V gene. This CDR3 is 14 amino acids long. CDR3 in DNA: TGTGCCAGCAGTTATAACAGGGGATTGGGAACCCAGCATTTT. It is translated as CASSYNRGLGTQHF.

J is TRBJ2-2 and V is TRBV3-1 (or the pseudogene TRBV3-2), with D perhaps matching TRBD1 (6 bases). V lost 7 bases and J 3 bases, leaving 12 bases between the germline ends. This CDR3 has 14 residues. The germline V gene encodes CDR1 LGHDT and CDR2 YNNKEL (reference sequence). The CDR3 loop is CASNLQGDTGELFF. In nucleotides, the CDR3 is TGTGCCAGCAACCTACAGGGAGACACCGGGGAGCTGTTTTTT.

The CDR3 here is CASSHNEGEQYF. CDR3 in DNA: TGTGCCAGCAGCCACAACGAGGGCGAGCAGTACTTC. The V call is TRBV14, the J call TRBJ2-7; a possible D gene is TRBD2 (5 bases). V lost 3 bases, J lost 6 bases, and 9 bases lay in between. Germline assignment: CDR1 SGHDN and CDR2 FVKESK. CDR3 length: 12 amino acids.

This sequence joins TRBV19 and TRBJ1-3; D unclear. Germline assignment: CDR1 LNHDA and CDR2 SQIVND (reference sequence). There are 14 residues in the CDR3. Deletions cut 3 bases from V and 4 bases from J, with 10 bases between. CDR3 coding DNA: TGTGCCAGTAGTATGGGCAGTCGGGGAAACACCATATATTTT. Translated: CASSMGSRGNTIYF.

The gene calls are TRBV10-3 and TRBJ1-2; TRBD1 agrees at 7 bases. The ends lost 8 bases at V and 2 bases at J; junction bases unmatched: 8. Looked up from germline, CDR1 is ENHRY and CDR2 is SYGVKD. CDR3 length: 14 amino acids. The CDR3 nucleotides read TGTGCCATCGCCCAGGGGGGTGCCAACTATGGCTACACCTTC. It translates to CAIAQGGANYGYTF.

The chain recombines TRBV15 with TRBJ2-3; weak D call: TRBD2 (5 bases). Germline-derived CDR1 and CDR2 are LNHNV and YYDKDF (reference sequence). V lost 1 base and J lost 0, with 8 bases in between. The CDR3 totals 15 residues. The CDR3 DNA reads TGTGCCACCAGCAGAGCGGGAACTAGCACAGATACGCAGTATTTT. Encoded protein: CATSRAGTSTDTQYF.

This CDR3 is CASMGGRGNTIYF. The CDR3 nucleotides are TGTGCCAGCATGGGGGGTCGTGGAAACACCATATATTTT. The chain uses TRBV6-5 and TRBJ1-3; TRBD1 is a possible D gene (5 bases). The CDR3 totals 13 residues. Looked up from germline, CDR1 is MNHEY and CDR2 is SVGAGI. V was pared by 7 bases and J by 3 bases, with 10 bases between.

The chain carries TRBV10-3 and TRBJ2-7, with D tentatively TRBD1 (6 bases). Germline-derived CDR1 and CDR2 are ENHRY and SYGVKD. Trimming shortened V by 9 bases and J by 6 bases, and 12 bases separated the two germline ends. The CDR3 is 11 residues long. CDR3 amino acids: CAMGTRVEQYF. The DNA of the CDR3 is TGTGCCATGGGGACAAGAGTCGAGCAGTACTTC.

The genes are TRBV4-2 and TRBJ2-3; no firm D call. The V gene lost 1 base and the J gene lost 4 bases, with 9 bases spanning the gap. The CDR3 runs 14 residues. CDR1 is LGHNA and CDR2 is YNFKEQ in the germline V gene. CDR3 in amino acids: CASSQGTTADTQYF. The CDR3 DNA is TGTGCCAGCAGCCAAGGAACAACCGCAGATACGCAGTATTTT.

The J gene is TRBJ2-3, the V gene TRBV7-2, with 7 bases aligning to TRBD1. The trim removed 5 bases at V and 6 bases at J, leaving 11 bases unmatched. The germline CDR1 and CDR2 sequences are SGHTA and FQGNSA. The CDR3 covers 15 residues. CDR3 nucleotide sequence: TGTGCCAGCAGCCCAGGTGGCAGGGGGTGGGATACGCAGTATTTT. Protein sequence: CASSPGGRGWDTQYF.

The rearrangement links TRBV12-2 to TRBJ2-3; the table calls TRBD1, which could not be checked here. TRBV12-2 is termed a pseudogene. The CDR3 totals 17 residues. The CDR3 reads CASRDKITGKSTDTQYF. DNA of the CDR3: TGTGCAAGTCGCGATAAGATCACAGGGAAGAGCACAGATACGCAGTATTTT.

V usage is TRBV6-5 and J usage is TRBJ2-7; TRBD2 is a possible D gene (6 bases). CDR3 length equals 15 residues. CDR1 is MNHEY and CDR2 is SVGAGI in the germline V gene. V dropped 8 bases and J dropped 3 bases, with 20 bases sitting between them. CDR3 nucleotide sequence: TGTGCCAGCGCACTCGGGGACTGGGGGTACTACGAGCAGTACTTC. This sequence encodes CASALGDWGYYEQYF.

The chain couples TRBV7-9 to TRBJ2-1, with TRBD1 matching 8 bases. The CDR3 contains 14 residues. CDR1 SEHNR and CDR2 FQNEAQ come from the germline V gene (reference sequence). Losses at the gene ends were 5 bases for V and 10 bases for J; bases not matched to a gene: 10. CDR3 protein: CASSPDRQGSEQFF. In DNA, the CDR3 is TGTGCCAGCAGCCCCGATCGACAGGGGAGCGAGCAGTTCTTC. Drawing the rest from reference TRBV7-9 and TRBJ2-1, the complete variable domain is DTGVSQNPRHKITKRGQNVTFRCDPISEHNRLYWYRQTLGQGPEFLTYFQNEAQLEKSRLLSDRFSAERPKGSFSTLEIQRTEQGDSAMYLCASSPDRQGSEQFFGPGTRLTVL.

This clone appeared a single time. V gene TRBV30 combines with J gene TRBJ2-4, with D possibly TRBD1 on 6 matching bases. V was shortened by 5 bases and J by 1 base, with 21 bases between the two germline ends. The CDR3 contains 17 residues. Looked up from germline, CDR1 is GTSNPN and CDR2 is SVGIG (reference sequence). CDR3 sequence: CAWDTGRGILAKNIQYF. CDR3 nucleotide sequence: TGTGCCTGGGATACAGGGAGAGGGATTCTGGCCAAAAACATTCAGTACTTC.

This sequence joins TRBV5-1 and TRBJ2-2; D is possibly TRBD1 (5 bases). Trimming left V 0 bases short and J 5 bases short, with 14 bases between. CDR1 and CDR2 from the germline V gene are SGHRS and YFSETQ. The CDR3 covers 16 residues. The CDR3 DNA follows: TGCGCCAGCAGCTTGGCGGGCAGGGCTACTACCGGGGAGCTGTTTTTT. Translating it yields CASSLAGRATTGELFF.

The chain combines TRBV10-3 with TRBJ2-1, with D perhaps matching TRBD2 (6 bases). The V gene lost 6 bases and the J gene lost 7 bases, with 13 bases spanning the gap. The CDR3 runs 13 residues. Germline V gives CDR1 ENHRY, CDR2 SYGVKD. The CDR3 loop is CAIRPDRGNEQFF. The CDR3 DNA reads as TGTGCCATCAGACCGGACCGGGGGAATGAGCAGTTCTTC.

V gene TRBV12-3 or TRBV12-4 combines with J gene TRBJ1-2, with 7 bases lining up with TRBD1. CDR3 length equals 13 residues. Unmatched junction bases numbered 9, after V lost 7 bases and J lost 7 bases. CDR3 region: CASKRPGGGGYTF. The CDR3 DNA reads as TGTGCCAGCAAGAGACCAGGGGGTGGTGGCTACACCTTC.

V and J are TRBV9 and TRBJ1-1, with TRBD1 matching 8 bases. CDR1 and CDR2 from the germline V gene are SGDLS and YYNGEE. The CDR3 covers 15 residues. The trim removed 0 bases at V and 3 bases at J, leaving 4 bases unmatched. The CDR3 DNA reads TGTGCCAGCAGCGTAGGTCCAGGGGGCTACACTGAAGCTTTCTTT. It specifies CASSVGPGGYTEAFF.

Relative to its sample, this clone is medium-sized. The chain is built from TRBV3-1 (or the pseudogene TRBV3-2) and TRBJ2-5; TRBD2 matches 7 bases. The CDR3 is 15 amino acids. The ends lost 6 bases at V and 3 bases at J; junction bases unmatched: 10. Germline V gene sequence: CDR1 LGHDT, CDR2 YNNKEL (reference sequence). CDR3 sequence reads: CASSPFGGGKETQYF. The CDR3 bases are TGTGCCAGCAGTCCTTTTGGGGGGGGAAAAGAGACCCAGTACTTC.

V is TRBV4-2 and J is TRBJ2-4; perhaps TRBD1 as D (6 bases). The CDR3 is made up of 15 amino acids. Germline V gives CDR1 LGHNA, CDR2 YNFKEQ. Trimming stripped 4 bases from V and 5 bases from J, with 15 bases between. Here the CDR3 DNA reads TGTGCCAGCAGCCGCGCGGCAGGGGACCAAAACATTCAGTACTTC. Translating gives CASSRAAGDQNIQYF.